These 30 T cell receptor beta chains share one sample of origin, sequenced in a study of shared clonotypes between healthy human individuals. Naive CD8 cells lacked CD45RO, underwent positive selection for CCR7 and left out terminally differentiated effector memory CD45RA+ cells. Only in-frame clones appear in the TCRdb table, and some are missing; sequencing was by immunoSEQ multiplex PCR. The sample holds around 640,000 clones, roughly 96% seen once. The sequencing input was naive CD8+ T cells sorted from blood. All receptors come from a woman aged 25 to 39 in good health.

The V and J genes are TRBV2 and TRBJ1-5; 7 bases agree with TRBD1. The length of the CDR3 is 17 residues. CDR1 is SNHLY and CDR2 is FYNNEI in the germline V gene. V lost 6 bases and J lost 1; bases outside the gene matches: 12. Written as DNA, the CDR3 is TGTGCCAGCAGCGCAATCAGACAGGGTCGGAGCAATCAGCCCCAGCATTTT. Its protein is CASSAIRQGRSNQPQHF.

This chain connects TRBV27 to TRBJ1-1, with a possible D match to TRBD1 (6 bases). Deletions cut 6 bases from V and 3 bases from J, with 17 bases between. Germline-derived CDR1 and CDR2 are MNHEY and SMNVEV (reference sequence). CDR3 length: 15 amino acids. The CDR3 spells CASRGAGSPDTEAFF. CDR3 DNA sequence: TGTGCCAGCAGGGGGGCGGGGAGCCCTGACACTGAAGCTTTCTTT.

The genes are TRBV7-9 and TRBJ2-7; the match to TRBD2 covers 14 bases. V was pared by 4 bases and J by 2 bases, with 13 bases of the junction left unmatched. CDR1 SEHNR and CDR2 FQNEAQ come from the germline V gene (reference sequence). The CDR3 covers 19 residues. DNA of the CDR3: TGTGCCAGCAGCTCTAACATTAAGGGGACTAGCGGGAGAACCTACGAGCAGTACTTC. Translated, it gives CASSSNIKGTSGRTYEQYF.

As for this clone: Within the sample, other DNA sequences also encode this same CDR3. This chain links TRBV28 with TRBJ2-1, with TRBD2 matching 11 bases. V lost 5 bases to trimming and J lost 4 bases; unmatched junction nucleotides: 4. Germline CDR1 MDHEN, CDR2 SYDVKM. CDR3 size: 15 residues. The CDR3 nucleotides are TGTGCCAGCAGTCTGCGGACTAGCGGGTACAATGAGCAGTTCTTC. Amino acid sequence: CASSLRTSGYNEQFF.

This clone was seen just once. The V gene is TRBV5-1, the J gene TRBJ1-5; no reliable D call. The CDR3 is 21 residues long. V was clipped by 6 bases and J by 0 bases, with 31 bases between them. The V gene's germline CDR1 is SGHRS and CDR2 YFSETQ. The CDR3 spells CASTSSYGGSILDYSNQPQHF. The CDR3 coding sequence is TGCGCCAGCACCTCATCCTACGGCGGATCTATCCTCGATTATAGCAATCAGCCCCAGCATTTT.

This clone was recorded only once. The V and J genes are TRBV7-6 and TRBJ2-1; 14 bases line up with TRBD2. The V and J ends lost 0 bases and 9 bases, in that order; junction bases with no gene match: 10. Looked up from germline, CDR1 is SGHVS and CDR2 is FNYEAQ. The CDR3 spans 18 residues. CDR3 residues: CASSLAPGLAGARGEQFF. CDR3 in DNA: TGTGCCAGCAGCTTAGCGCCGGGACTAGCGGGAGCAAGGGGTGAGCAGTTCTTC.

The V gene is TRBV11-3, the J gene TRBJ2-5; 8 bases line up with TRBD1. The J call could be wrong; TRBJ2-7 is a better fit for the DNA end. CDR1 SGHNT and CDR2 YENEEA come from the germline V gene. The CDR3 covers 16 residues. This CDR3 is CASSTLGGQAYYEQYF. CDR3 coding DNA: TGTGCCAGCAGCACCCTGGGGGGACAGGCCTACTACGAGCAGTACTTC.

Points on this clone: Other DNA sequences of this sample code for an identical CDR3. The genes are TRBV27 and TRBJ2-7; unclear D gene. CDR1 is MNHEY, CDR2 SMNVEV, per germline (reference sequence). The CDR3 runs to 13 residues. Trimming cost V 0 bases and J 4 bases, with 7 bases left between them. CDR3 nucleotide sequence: TGTGCCAGCAGTTTATCTCCGACTTACGAGCAGTACTTC. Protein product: CASSLSPTYEQYF.

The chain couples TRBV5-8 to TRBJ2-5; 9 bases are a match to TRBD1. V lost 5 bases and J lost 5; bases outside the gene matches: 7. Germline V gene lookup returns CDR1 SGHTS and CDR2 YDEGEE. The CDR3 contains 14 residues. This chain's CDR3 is CASSFGQGKETQYF. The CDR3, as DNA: TGTGCCAGCAGTTTCGGACAGGGGAAGGAGACCCAGTACTTC.

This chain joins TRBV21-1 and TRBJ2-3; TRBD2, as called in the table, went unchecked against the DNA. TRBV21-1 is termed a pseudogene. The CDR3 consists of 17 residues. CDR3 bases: TGTGCCAGCAGCACGAAGTCTGGTAGCGGGAGGCCAGATACGCAGTATTTT. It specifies CASSTKSGSGRPDTQYF.

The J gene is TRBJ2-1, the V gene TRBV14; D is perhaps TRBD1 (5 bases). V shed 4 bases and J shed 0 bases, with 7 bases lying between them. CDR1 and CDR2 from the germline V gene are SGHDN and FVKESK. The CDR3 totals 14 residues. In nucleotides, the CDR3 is TGTGCCAGCAGCCCCAGGGCCTCCTACAATGAGCAGTTCTTC. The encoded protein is CASSPRASYNEQFF.

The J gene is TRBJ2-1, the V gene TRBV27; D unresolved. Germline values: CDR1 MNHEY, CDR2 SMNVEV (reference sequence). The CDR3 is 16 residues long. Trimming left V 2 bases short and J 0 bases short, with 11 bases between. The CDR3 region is CASSLGAPSSYNEQFF. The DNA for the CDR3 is TGTGCCAGCAGTTTAGGAGCACCCAGCTCCTACAATGAGCAGTTCTTC.

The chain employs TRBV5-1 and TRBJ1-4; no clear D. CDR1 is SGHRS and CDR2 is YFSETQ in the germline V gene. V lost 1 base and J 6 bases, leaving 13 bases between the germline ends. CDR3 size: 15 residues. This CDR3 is CASSLSLGADEKLFF. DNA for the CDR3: TGCGCCAGCAGCTTGTCCCTGGGCGCTGATGAAAAACTGTTTTTT.

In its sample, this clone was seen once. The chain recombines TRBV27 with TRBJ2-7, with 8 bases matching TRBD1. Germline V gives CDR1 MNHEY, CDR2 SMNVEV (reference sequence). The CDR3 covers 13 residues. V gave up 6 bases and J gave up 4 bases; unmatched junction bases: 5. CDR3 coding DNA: TGTGCCAGCAGAGAGACAGGGGAGTACGAGCAGTACTTC. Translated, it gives CASRETGEYEQYF.

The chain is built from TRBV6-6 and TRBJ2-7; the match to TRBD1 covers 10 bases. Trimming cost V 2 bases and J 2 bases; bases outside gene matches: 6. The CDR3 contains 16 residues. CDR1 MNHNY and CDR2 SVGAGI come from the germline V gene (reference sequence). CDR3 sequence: CASSYQRQGATYEQYF. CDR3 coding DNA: TGTGCCAGCAGTTACCAGAGACAGGGGGCCACCTACGAGCAGTACTTC.

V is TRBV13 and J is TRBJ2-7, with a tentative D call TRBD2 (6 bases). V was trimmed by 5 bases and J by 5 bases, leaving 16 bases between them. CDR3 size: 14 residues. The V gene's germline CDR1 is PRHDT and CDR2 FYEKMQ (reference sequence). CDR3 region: CASSPGEAGNEQYF. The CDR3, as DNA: TGTGCCAGCAGCCCCGGGGAGGCAGGGAACGAGCAGTACTTC.

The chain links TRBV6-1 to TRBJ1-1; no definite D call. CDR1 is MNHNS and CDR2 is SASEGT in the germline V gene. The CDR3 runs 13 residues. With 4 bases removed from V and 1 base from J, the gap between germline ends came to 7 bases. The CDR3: CASSGTENTEAFF. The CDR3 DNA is TGTGCCAGCAGTGGGACGGAGAACACTGAAGCTTTCTTT.

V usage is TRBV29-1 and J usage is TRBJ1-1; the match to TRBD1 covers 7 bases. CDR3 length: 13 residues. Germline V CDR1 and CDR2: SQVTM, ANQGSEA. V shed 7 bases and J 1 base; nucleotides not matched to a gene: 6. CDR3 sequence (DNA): TGCAGCGCACCCGGACAGGAGAACACTGAAGCTTTCTTT. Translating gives CSAPGQENTEAFF. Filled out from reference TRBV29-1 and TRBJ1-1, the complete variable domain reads SAVISQKPSRDICQRGTSLTIQCQVDSQVTMMFWYRQQPGQSLTLIATANQGSEATYESGFVIDKFPISRPNLTFSTLTVSNMSPEDSSIYLCSAPGQENTEAFFGQGTRLTVV.

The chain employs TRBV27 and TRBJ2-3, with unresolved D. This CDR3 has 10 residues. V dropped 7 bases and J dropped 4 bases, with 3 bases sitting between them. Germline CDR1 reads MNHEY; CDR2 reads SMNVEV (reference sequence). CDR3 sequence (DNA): TGTGCCAGCAACGCAGATACGCAGTATTTT. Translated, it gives CASNADTQYF.

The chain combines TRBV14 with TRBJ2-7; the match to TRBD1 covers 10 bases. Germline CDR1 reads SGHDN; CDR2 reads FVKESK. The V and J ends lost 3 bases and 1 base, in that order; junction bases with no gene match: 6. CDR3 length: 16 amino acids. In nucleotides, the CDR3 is TGTGCCAGCAGCCAGCGGGCGGGACAGGGGTCCTACGAGCAGTACTTC. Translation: CASSQRAGQGSYEQYF. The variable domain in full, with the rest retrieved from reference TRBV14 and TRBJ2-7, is EAGVTQFPSHSVIEKGQTVTLRCDPISGHDNLYWYRRVMGKEIKFLLHFVKESKQDESGMPNNRFLAERTGGTYSTLKVQPAELEDSGVYFCASSQRAGQGSYEQYFGPGTRLTVT.

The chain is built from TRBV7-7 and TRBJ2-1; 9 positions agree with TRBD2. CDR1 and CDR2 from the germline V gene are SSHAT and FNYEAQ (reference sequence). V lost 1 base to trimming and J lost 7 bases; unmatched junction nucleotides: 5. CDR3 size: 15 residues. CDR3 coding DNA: TGTGCCAGCAGCTTAGTGGCGGGAGGGCCAAATGAGCAGTTCTTC. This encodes CASSLVAGGPNEQFF.

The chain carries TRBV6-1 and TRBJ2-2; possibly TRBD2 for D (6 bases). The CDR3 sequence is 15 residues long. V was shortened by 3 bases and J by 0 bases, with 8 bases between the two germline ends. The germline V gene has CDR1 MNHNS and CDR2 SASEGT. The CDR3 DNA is TGTGCCAGCAGTGATAAGCGGGCGAACACCGGGGAGCTGTTTTTT. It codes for CASSDKRANTGELFF.

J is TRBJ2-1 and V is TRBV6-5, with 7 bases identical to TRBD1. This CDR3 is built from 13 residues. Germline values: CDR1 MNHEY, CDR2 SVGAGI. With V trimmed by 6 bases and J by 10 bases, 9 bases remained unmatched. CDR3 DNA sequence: TGTGCCAGCAGCCTCGACAGGGTTCGGGAGCAGTTCTTC. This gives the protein CASSLDRVREQFF.

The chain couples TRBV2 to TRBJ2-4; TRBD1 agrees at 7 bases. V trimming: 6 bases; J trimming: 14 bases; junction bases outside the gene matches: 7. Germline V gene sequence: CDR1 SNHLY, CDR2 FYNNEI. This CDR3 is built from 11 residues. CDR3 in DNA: TGTGCCAGCAGGGACAGGCGGAAGGAGTACTTC. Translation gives CASRDRRKEYF.

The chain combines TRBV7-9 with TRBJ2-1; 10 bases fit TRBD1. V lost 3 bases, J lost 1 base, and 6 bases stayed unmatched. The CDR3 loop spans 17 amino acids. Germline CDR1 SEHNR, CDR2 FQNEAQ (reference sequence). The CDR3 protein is CASSLPPGQGSYNEQFF. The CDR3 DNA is TGTGCCAGCAGCTTGCCCCCGGGACAGGGGTCCTACAATGAGCAGTTCTTC.

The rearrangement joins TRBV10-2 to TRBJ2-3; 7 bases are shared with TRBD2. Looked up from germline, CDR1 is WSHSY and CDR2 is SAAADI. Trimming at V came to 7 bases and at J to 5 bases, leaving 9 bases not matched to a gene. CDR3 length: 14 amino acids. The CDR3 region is CASIRRRELDTQYF. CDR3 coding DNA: TGCGCCAGCATTCGCCGGCGGGAGTTAGATACGCAGTATTTT.

CDR3 amino acids: CASIGLGGPYEQYF. CDR3 sequence (DNA): TGTGCCAGCATTGGTCTCGGGGGCCCCTACGAGCAGTACTTC. The rearrangement links TRBV2 to TRBJ2-7; the D call may be TRBD1 or TRBD2 (6 bases each). V was cut by 7 bases and J by 2 bases, with 15 bases left in between. Germline V gene sequence: CDR1 SNHLY, CDR2 FYNNEI. CDR3 length: 14 amino acids.

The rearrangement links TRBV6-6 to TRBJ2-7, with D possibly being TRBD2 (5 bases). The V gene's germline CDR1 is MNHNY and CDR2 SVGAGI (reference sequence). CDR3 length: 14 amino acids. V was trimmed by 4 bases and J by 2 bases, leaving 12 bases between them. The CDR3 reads CASSFRTQPYEQYF. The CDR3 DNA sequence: TGTGCCAGCAGTTTTCGGACTCAACCCTACGAGCAGTACTTC.

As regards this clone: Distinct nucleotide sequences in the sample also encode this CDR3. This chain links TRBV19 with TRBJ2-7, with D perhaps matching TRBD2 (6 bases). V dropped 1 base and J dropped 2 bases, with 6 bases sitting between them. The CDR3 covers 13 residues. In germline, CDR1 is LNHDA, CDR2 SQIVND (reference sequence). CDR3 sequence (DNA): TGTGCCAGTAGTATAGGCGGGACCTACGAGCAGTACTTC. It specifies CASSIGGTYEQYF.

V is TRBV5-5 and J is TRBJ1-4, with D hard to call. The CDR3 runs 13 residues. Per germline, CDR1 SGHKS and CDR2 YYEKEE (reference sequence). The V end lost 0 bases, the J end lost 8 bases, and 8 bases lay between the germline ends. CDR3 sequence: CASSLDNAEKLFF. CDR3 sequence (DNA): TGTGCCAGCAGCTTGGATAACGCCGAAAAACTGTTTTTT. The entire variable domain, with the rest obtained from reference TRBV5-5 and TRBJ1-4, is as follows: DAGVTQSPTHLIKTRGQQVTLRCSPISGHKSVSWYQQVLGQGPQFIFQYYEKEERGRGNFPDRFSARQFPNYSSELNVNALLLGDSALYLCASSLDNAEKLFFGSGTQLSVL.